Following are 13 T cell receptor beta chains from one sample sequenced in a study of T-cell memory formation after mild COVID-19. Via MiXCR, TCRdb re-called the 5' RACE reads, giving one row per CDR3 protein. This sample yields around 400,000 distinct CDR3 sequences, of which roughly a quarter are seen a single time; around 9% belongs to the top ten. Sequencing used PBMCs or a T cell subset sorted from them (not recorded which). These receptor sequences come from an adult woman who had mild COVID-19 (a few samples of this study predate the infection). Cell type and time point are not known.

This clonotype has more than one count but fewer than ten. This chain uses TRBV7-9 with TRBJ1-5; no reliable D call. Trimming cost V 5 bases and J 5 bases, with 13 bases left between them. This CDR3 has 14 residues. In germline, CDR1 is SEHNR, CDR2 FQNEAQ (reference sequence). The CDR3 DNA follows: TGTGCCAGCAGCCCAGGACTGCCTCATCAGCCCCAGCATTTT. Amino acids: CASSPGLPHQPQHF.

The genes are TRBV24-1 and TRBJ1-2, with a possible D match to TRBD1 (6 bases). CDR3 length equals 16 residues. Deletions cut 3 bases from V and 0 bases from J, with 13 bases between. Germline loops: CDR1 KGHDR, CDR2 SFDVKD. CDR3 sequence reads: CATSDGDTYSNYGYTF. CDR3 DNA sequence: TGTGCCACCAGTGATGGGGACACTTACTCTAACTATGGCTACACCTTC.

This clonotype occurred a few times. The chain links TRBV5-1 to TRBJ1-2, with D tentatively TRBD1 (5 bases). Germline V lookup: CDR1 SGHRS, CDR2 YFSETQ. The CDR3 sequence is 15 residues long. V was cut by 4 bases and J by 3 bases, with 16 bases left in between. The CDR3 protein is CASSPGGARDYGYTF. CDR3 coding DNA: TGCGCCAGCAGCCCGGGTGGGGCACGCGACTATGGCTACACCTTC.

This clonotype was seen more than once but under ten times. This rearrangement joins TRBV5-6 to TRBJ2-7, with 7 bases aligning to TRBD1. Germline assignment: CDR1 SGHDT and CDR2 YYEEEE. The CDR3 extends over 15 amino acids. Trimming took 3 bases from V and 2 from J; bases not matched to a gene: 8. The DNA for the CDR3 is TGTGCCAGCAGCTCCTTGGACAGGTTCGCCTACGAGCAGTACTTC. It specifies CASSSLDRFAYEQYF.

The chain links TRBV3-1 to TRBJ2-1, with 15 bases aligning to TRBD2. Germline CDR1 and CDR2: LGHDT and YNNKEL (reference sequence). This CDR3 comprises 16 residues. V shed 4 bases, J shed 7 bases, and the junction held 5 bases outside the gene matches. The CDR3 sequence is CASSPWTSGGANEQFF. The DNA for the CDR3 is TGTGCCAGCAGCCCCTGGACTAGCGGGGGGGCAAATGAGCAGTTCTTC.

V and J are TRBV2 and TRBJ1-2, with D maybe TRBD1 (6 bases). The CDR3 runs to 12 residues. The germline V gene has CDR1 SNHLY and CDR2 FYNNEI. DNA for the CDR3: TGTGCAACAAGGTGGGACATCGGGGCCTACACCTTC. Translated, it gives CATRWDIGAYTF.

The V gene is TRBV7-2, the J gene TRBJ1-1, with D uncertain. Deletions cut 6 bases from V and 1 base from J, with 12 bases between. CDR1 SGHTA and CDR2 FQGNSA come from the germline V gene. The CDR3 is 14 residues long. Written as DNA, the CDR3 is TGTGCCAGCAGTAAACCTCTGGGGAACACTGAAGCTTTCTTT. Translating gives CASSKPLGNTEAFF.

The gene calls are TRBV5-1 and TRBJ2-1; TRBD2 matches at 8 bases. The CDR3 runs 13 residues. Trimming took 6 bases from V and 12 from J; bases not matched to a gene: 11. The germline CDR1 and CDR2 sequences are SGHRS and YFSETQ. The CDR3 loop is CASTPGPGRGQFF. CDR3 nucleotides: TGCGCCAGCACCCCAGGCCCCGGGAGGGGGCAGTTCTTC.

This sequence joins TRBV14 and TRBJ2-2; 9 bases agree with TRBD1. This CDR3 contains 16 residues. V was clipped by 4 bases and J by 7 bases; unmatched bases: 10. From germline, CDR1 is SGHDN and CDR2 FVKESK. The CDR3 here is CASSLAGTGIDGELFF. CDR3 bases: TGTGCCAGCAGCCTCGCCGGGACAGGGATTGACGGGGAGCTGTTTTTT. Using reference TRBV14 and TRBJ2-2 for the parts outside the CDR3, the full variable domain is EAGVTQFPSHSVIEKGQTVTLRCDPISGHDNLYWYRRVMGKEIKFLLHFVKESKQDESGMPNNRFLAERTGGTYSTLKVQPAELEDSGVYFCASSLAGTGIDGELFFGEGSRLTVL.

V usage is TRBV30 and J usage is TRBJ2-5; D perhaps matches TRBD2 (6 bases). Germline V gives CDR1 GTSNPN, CDR2 SVGIG (reference sequence). The CDR3 length is 15 residues. V was trimmed by 2 bases and J by 4 bases, leaving 17 bases between them. CDR3: CAWSPFHNGRETQYF. The CDR3 DNA sequence: TGTGCCTGGAGTCCCTTCCATAACGGGAGAGAGACCCAGTACTTC.

V usage is TRBV6-5 and J usage is TRBJ1-2; no clear D gene. V was pared by 0 bases and J by 2 bases, with 13 bases between. The CDR3 runs to 16 residues. Germline V CDR1 and CDR2: MNHEY, SVGAGI. The CDR3 DNA is TGTGCCAGCAGTTACTCATTGGCGGAACTGAACTATGGCTACACCTTC. Amino acids: CASSYSLAELNYGYTF.

This clonotype was picked up a small number of times. The chain uses TRBV4-3 and TRBJ2-7; 8 bases align to TRBD1. This CDR3 is 14 amino acids long. J lost 6 bases, V lost 4 bases, and 8 bases had no gene match. The germline CDR1 and CDR2 sequences are LGHNA and YSLEER. In nucleotides, the CDR3 is TGCGCCAGCAGCCGAGTTCCAGGGGGCGGCGAGCAGTACTTC. It is translated as CASSRVPGGGEQYF.

This sequence joins TRBV20-1 and TRBJ2-7; D uncertain. From germline, CDR1 is DFQATT and CDR2 SNEGSKA (reference sequence). V gave up 3 bases and J gave up 2 bases, with 8 bases separating them. The CDR3 runs to 12 residues. Here the CDR3 reads CSARADTYEQYF. The CDR3 nucleotides are TGCAGTGCTAGGGCTGATACCTACGAGCAGTACTTC.